This T cell receptor beta chain was captured by sequencing in a study of identical twins. MiXCR, run by TCRdb on the 5' RACE reads, gives a single entry per CDR3 protein. The data contain 1.5 million to 2 million distinct CDR3 sequences, under 35% of them singletons. In its sample, this clonotype was seen many times. V was clipped by 4 bases and J by 6 bases; unmatched bases: 13. Germline V gives CDR1 SQVTM, CDR2 ANQGSEA. The CDR3 totals 15 residues. The receptor's source is a newborn girl in good health. The sample consisted of cord blood. The chain joins TRBV29-1 to TRBJ2-7, with TRBD2 matching 9 bases. The CDR3 spells CSVGVRGLAYVEQYF. The CDR3 bases are TGCAGCGTTGGGGTTAGGGGACTAGCCTATGTCGAGCAGTACTTC.